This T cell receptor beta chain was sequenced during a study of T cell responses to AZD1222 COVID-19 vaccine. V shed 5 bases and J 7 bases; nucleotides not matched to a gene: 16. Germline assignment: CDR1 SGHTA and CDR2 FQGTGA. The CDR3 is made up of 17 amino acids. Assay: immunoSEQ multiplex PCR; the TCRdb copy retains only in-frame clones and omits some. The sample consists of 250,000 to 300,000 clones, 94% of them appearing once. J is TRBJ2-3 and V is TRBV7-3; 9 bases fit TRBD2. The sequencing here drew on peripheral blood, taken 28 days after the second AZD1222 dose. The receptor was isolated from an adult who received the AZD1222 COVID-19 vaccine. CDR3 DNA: TGTGCCAGCAGCCCGGGACTGGCTAGCGGGATTGGGAATACGCAGTATTTT. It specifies CASSPGLASGIGNTQYF.